This T cell receptor (beta chain) comes out of a study of CD4 T cells in relation to SARS-CoV-2 and coronaviruses. CDR3 length equals 14 residues. The germline gives CDR1 MNHEY, CDR2 SVGAGI. Trimming cost V 6 bases and J 1 base; bases outside gene matches: 2. The protocol was immunoSEQ multiplex PCR, while the TCRdb copy is restricted to in-frame clones and leaves out a portion. The sample has roughly 45,000 clones, roughly four fifths seen once. About this clone itself: Its antigen is not identified.

The TCR was taken from an adult with COVID-19. Sequenced sample: naive CD4+ T cells from PBMCs, cultured in vitro. Subset in this sample: naive CD4+ T cells isolated by negative enrichment. V gene TRBV6-5 combines with J gene TRBJ1-5, with TRBD1 identical over 8 bases. CDR3 amino acids: CASSRQGSNQPQHF. The CDR3 bases are TGTGCCAGCAGCAGACAGGGGAGCAATCAGCCCCAGCATTTT.